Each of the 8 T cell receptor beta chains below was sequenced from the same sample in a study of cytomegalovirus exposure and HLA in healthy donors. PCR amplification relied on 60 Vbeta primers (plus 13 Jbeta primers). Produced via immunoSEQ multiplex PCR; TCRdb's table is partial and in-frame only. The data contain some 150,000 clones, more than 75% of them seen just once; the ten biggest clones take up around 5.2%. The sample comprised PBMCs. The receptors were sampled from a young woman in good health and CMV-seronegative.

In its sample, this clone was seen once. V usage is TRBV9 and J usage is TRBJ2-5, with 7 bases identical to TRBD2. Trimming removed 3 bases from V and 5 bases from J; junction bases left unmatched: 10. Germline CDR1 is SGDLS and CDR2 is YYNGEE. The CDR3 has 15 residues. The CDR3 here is CASSGGDYLFETQYF. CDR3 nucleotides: TGTGCCAGCAGCGGGGGGGACTACCTCTTCGAGACCCAGTACTTC.

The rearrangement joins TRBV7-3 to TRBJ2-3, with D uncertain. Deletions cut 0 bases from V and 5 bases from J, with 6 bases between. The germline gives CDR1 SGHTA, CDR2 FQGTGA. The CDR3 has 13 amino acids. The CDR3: CASSLTFQDTQYF. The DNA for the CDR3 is TGTGCCAGCAGCTTAACGTTCCAAGATACGCAGTATTTT. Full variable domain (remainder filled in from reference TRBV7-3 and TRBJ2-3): GAGVSQTPSNKVTEKGKYVELRCDPISGHTALYWYRQSLGQGPEFLIYFQGTGAADDSGLPNDRFFAVRPEGSVSTLKIQRTERGDSAVYLCASSLTFQDTQYFGPGTRLTVL.

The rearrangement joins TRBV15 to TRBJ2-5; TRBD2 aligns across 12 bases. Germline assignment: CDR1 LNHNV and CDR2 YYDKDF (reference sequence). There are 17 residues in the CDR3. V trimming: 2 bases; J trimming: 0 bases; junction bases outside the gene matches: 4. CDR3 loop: CATSRLTSGRNQETQYF. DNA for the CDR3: TGTGCCACCAGCAGACTGACTAGCGGGAGAAACCAAGAGACCCAGTACTTC.

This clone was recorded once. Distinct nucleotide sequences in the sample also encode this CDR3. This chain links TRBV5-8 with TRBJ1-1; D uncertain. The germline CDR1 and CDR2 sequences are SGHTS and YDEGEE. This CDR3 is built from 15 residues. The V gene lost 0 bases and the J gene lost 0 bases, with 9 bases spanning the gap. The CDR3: CASSLVGRMNTEAFF. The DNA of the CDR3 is TGTGCCAGCAGCTTGGTGGGGAGAATGAACACTGAAGCTTTCTTT.

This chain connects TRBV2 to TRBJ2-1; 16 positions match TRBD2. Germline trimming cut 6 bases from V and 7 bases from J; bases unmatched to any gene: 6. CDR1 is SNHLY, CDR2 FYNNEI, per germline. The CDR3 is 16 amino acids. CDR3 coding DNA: TGTGCCAGCAGGGGACTAGCGGGAGGGCCGGAGAATGAGCAGTTCTTC. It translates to CASRGLAGGPENEQFF.

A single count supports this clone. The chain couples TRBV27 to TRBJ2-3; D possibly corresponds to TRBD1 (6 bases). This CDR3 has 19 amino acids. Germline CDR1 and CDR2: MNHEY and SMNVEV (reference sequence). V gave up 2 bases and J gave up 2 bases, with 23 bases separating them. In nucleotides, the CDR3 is TGTGCCAGCAGTTTAGTCCCCGAGGGGGTGCGGCGAGACACAGATACGCAGTATTTT. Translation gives CASSLVPEGVRRDTDTQYF.

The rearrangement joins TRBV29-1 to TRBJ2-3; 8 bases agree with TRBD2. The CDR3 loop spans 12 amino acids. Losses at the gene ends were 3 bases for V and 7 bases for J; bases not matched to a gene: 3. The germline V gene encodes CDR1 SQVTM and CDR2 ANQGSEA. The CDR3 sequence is CSVEAGGHTQYF. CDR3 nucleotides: TGCAGCGTTGAGGCGGGGGGCCATACGCAGTATTTT.

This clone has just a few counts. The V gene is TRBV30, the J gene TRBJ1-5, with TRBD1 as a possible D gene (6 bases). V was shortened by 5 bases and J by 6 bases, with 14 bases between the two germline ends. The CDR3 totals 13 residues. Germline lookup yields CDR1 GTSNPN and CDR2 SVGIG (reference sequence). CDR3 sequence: CAWGTVGAQPQHF. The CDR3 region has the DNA TGTGCCTGGGGGACCGTGGGGGCTCAGCCCCAGCATTTT.